Following are 24 T cell receptor beta chains from one sample sequenced in a study of cytomegalovirus exposure and HLA in healthy donors. PCR involved 60 Vbeta and 13 Jbeta primers. This table comes from immunoSEQ multiplex PCR, and its TCRdb copy is limited to in-frame clones, with some not included. The sample has about 93,000 clones, approximately 72% seen once. The sequenced sample was PBMCs. The source is a woman between 40 and 55 years old in good health and CMV-seronegative.

The rearrangement links TRBV27 to TRBJ2-7, with TRBD2 matching 9 bases. The CDR3 is 16 residues long. From germline, CDR1 is MNHEY and CDR2 SMNVEV (reference sequence). V was clipped by 0 bases and J by 3 bases; unmatched bases: 6. The CDR3 DNA sequence: TGTGCCAGCAGTTTATCGGAAGCGGGAGGTGTCTACGAGCAGTACTTC. Amino acids: CASSLSEAGGVYEQYF.

The chain uses TRBV15 and TRBJ2-1, with TRBD1 matching over 8 bases. V lost 3 bases and J lost 9; bases outside the gene matches: 7. There are 14 residues in the CDR3. Germline V gene data show CDR1 as LNHNV and CDR2 as YYDKDF (reference sequence). As DNA, the CDR3 is TGTGCCACCAGCAGGGGGGACAGGCAAATTGAGCAGTTCTTC. It is translated as CATSRGDRQIEQFF.

The CDR3 loop reads CASSRDMSSYNEQFF. The CDR3 DNA reads as TGTGCCAGCAGCCGGGACATGAGCTCCTACAATGAGCAGTTCTTC. The genes are TRBV27 and TRBJ2-1; TRBD1 is a possible D gene (6 bases). Germline V lookup: CDR1 MNHEY, CDR2 SMNVEV (reference sequence). The CDR3 covers 15 residues. Trimming shortened V by 6 bases and J by 0 bases, and 12 bases separated the two germline ends.

The chain links TRBV6-1 to TRBJ2-5, with D possibly TRBD2 on 5 matching bases. The J call is doubtful: the DNA matches TRBJ2-7 better. Germline CDR1 MNHNS, CDR2 SASEGT. The CDR3 has 15 residues. CDR3 DNA sequence: TGTGCCAGCAGTGAGCCCCTCGGGATTCTCTACGAGCAGTACTTC. Amino acids: CASSEPLGILYEQYF.

This chain joins TRBV9 and TRBJ2-3; TRBD2 agrees at 11 bases. The V segment lost 0 bases and the J segment 2 bases; nucleotides outside the gene matches: 8. This CDR3 spans 18 amino acids. Germline CDR1 SGDLS, CDR2 YYNGEE. This CDR3 is CASSVDVLAGGYTDTQYF. DNA of the CDR3: TGTGCCAGCAGCGTAGACGTCCTAGCGGGAGGTTACACAGATACGCAGTATTTT.

The V gene is TRBV11-2, the J gene TRBJ1-2; no definite D call. CDR1 and CDR2 (germline): SGHAT, FQNNGV. This CDR3 comprises 13 residues. V dropped 4 bases and J dropped 4 bases, with 10 bases sitting between them. CDR3 protein: CASSSDTFYGYTF. The CDR3 DNA is TGTGCCAGCAGCTCTGACACCTTCTATGGCTACACCTTC.

The J gene is TRBJ2-1, the V gene TRBV15; D gene uncertain. The V and J ends lost 6 bases and 1 base respectively, with 4 bases between them. Germline V gene lookup returns CDR1 LNHNV and CDR2 YYDKDF (reference sequence). The CDR3 has 12 residues. The DNA for the CDR3 is TGTGCCACCAGTCTATCCTACAATGAGCAGTTCTTC. It codes for CATSLSYNEQFF.

DNA for the CDR3: TGTGCCAGCAGCGTAGAAGAAACAGGGGCTGGCTACACCTTC. Translated, it gives CASSVEETGAGYTF. The rearrangement uses TRBV9 and TRBJ1-2; the match to TRBD1 covers 7 bases. The CDR3 consists of 14 residues. CDR1 is SGDLS, CDR2 YYNGEE, per germline. After removal of 0 bases from V and 7 bases from J, the junction contained 6 bases not matched to a gene.

As regards this clone: The identical CDR3 is also encoded by other nucleotide sequences in the sample. The chain is built from TRBV7-2 and TRBJ2-7; D gene unclear. CDR3 length: 14 residues. CDR1 and CDR2 (germline): SGHTA, FQGNSA. Trimming cost V 3 bases and J 0 bases, with 9 bases left between them. This CDR3 is CASSLGLSSYEQYF. The CDR3 DNA is TGTGCCAGCAGCTTGGGCTTGAGCTCCTACGAGCAGTACTTC. Supplemented by reference TRBV7-2 and TRBJ2-7, the full variable domain reads GAGVSQSPSNKVTEKGKDVELRCDPISGHTALYWYRQSLGQGLEFLIYFQGNSAPDKSGLPSDRFSAERTGGSVSTLTIQRTQQEDSAVYLCASSLGLSSYEQYFGPGTRLTVT.

The chain employs TRBV5-4 and TRBJ2-1; a weak D match, TRBD2 (5 bases). The V end was cut by 4 bases, the J end by 2 bases, with 10 bases between. Germline V gives CDR1 SGHNT, CDR2 YYREEE (reference sequence). CDR3 length: 14 amino acids. The chain's CDR3 is CASSRRLAYNEQFF. CDR3 DNA: TGTGCCAGCAGCCGGAGGCTGGCCTACAATGAGCAGTTCTTC.

The genes are TRBV19 and TRBJ1-5; TRBD1 matches 9 bases. V lost 6 bases to trimming and J lost 4 bases; unmatched junction nucleotides: 4. This CDR3 spans 14 amino acids. CDR1 LNHDA and CDR2 SQIVND come from the germline V gene (reference sequence). CDR3 DNA: TGTGCCAGTAGAGGACAGGGGACTAATCAGCCCCAGCATTTT. Translating it yields CASRGQGTNQPQHF. Complete variable domain (other parts from reference TRBV19 and TRBJ1-5): DGGITQSPKYLFRKEGQNVTLSCEQNLNHDAMYWYRQDPGQGLRLIYYSQIVNDFQKGDIAEGYSVSREKKESFPLTVTSAQKNPTAFYLCASRGQGTNQPQHFGDGTRLSIL.

The rearrangement joins TRBV27 to TRBJ2-3; D is possibly TRBD2 (5 bases). CDR3 length: 16 residues. The V end was cut by 6 bases, the J end by 2 bases, with 18 bases between. Per germline, CDR1 MNHEY and CDR2 SMNVEV (reference sequence). CDR3 in amino acids: CASSLNHGLTTDTQYF. CDR3 DNA sequence: TGTGCCAGCAGCTTAAACCACGGACTCACCACAGATACGCAGTATTTT.

The V gene is TRBV27, the J gene TRBJ1-2, with TRBD1 as a possible D gene (6 bases). CDR3 length: 16 amino acids. Germline-derived CDR1 and CDR2 are MNHEY and SMNVEV (reference sequence). Deletions cut 5 bases from V and 5 bases from J, with 21 bases between. CDR3 region: CASSPPDRMGPYGYTF. Written as DNA, the CDR3 is TGTGCCAGCAGTCCACCGGACAGAATGGGACCATATGGCTACACCTTC.

V is TRBV9 and J is TRBJ2-3; the match to TRBD1 covers 7 bases. Germline V gives CDR1 SGDLS, CDR2 YYNGEE. Germline trimming cut 5 bases from V and 2 bases from J; bases unmatched to any gene: 8. The CDR3 contains 15 residues. The CDR3 DNA reads TGTGCCAGCAGTGAGGGGGCCGAACCCACAGATACGCAGTATTTT. It specifies CASSEGAEPTDTQYF.

The chain combines TRBV15 with TRBJ2-1; perhaps TRBD2 as D (7 bases). Germline V lookup: CDR1 LNHNV, CDR2 YYDKDF (reference sequence). V lost 1 base, J lost 8 bases, and 15 bases lay in between. The CDR3 extends over 15 amino acids. CDR3 DNA: TGTGCCACCAGCAGAGGGGGACCGGGGGGCGATGAGCAGTTCTTC. Translation gives CATSRGGPGGDEQFF.

V usage is TRBV7-9 and J usage is TRBJ1-2, with TRBD1 matching 7 bases. V shed 5 bases, J shed 8 bases, and the junction held 8 bases outside the gene matches. CDR3 length: 13 residues. The germline gives CDR1 SEHNR, CDR2 FQNEAQ (reference sequence). CDR3 sequence: CASSRDRVGGYTF. The DNA for the CDR3 is TGTGCCAGCAGCCGAGACAGGGTAGGCGGCTACACCTTC.

The V call is TRBV19, the J call TRBJ2-2; perhaps TRBD2 as D (6 bases). Trimming stripped 1 base from V and 5 bases from J, with 17 bases between. This CDR3 has 17 amino acids. Germline CDR1 and CDR2: LNHDA and SQIVND (reference sequence). The CDR3 is CASSIAPEQGGTGELFF. For the CDR3, the DNA is TGTGCCAGTAGTATAGCCCCGGAGCAGGGAGGAACCGGGGAGCTGTTTTTT.

This clone was picked up a small number of times. The rearrangement links TRBV28 to TRBJ1-2; D is possibly TRBD1 (6 bases). The CDR3 length is 13 residues. CDR1 and CDR2 from the germline V gene are MDHEN and SYDVKM. The V end lost 4 bases, the J end lost 8 bases, and 14 bases lay between the germline ends. CDR3 in DNA: TGTGCCAGCAGTTCAACAGGGAAGGGCGGCTACACCTTC. It specifies CASSSTGKGGYTF.

The chain employs TRBV28 and TRBJ2-1; the match to TRBD2 covers 7 bases. This CDR3 is 13 amino acids long. The germline gives CDR1 MDHEN, CDR2 SYDVKM. Unmatched junction bases numbered 4, after V lost 3 bases and J lost 8 bases. CDR3 region: CASSFRLADEQFF. The CDR3 DNA reads as TGTGCCAGCAGTTTTCGGCTAGCGGATGAGCAGTTCTTC.

This clone came up once. The chain combines TRBV10-3 with TRBJ2-3; TRBD1 matches 9 bases. Germline CDR1 ENHRY, CDR2 SYGVKD. The CDR3 runs to 15 residues. J was trimmed by 1 base and V by 6 bases; bases with no gene match: 5. The DNA for the CDR3 is TGTGCCATCAGGAAGGACAGGGGTGGCACAGATACGCAGTATTTT. It translates to CAIRKDRGGTDTQYF.

The J gene is TRBJ1-2, the V gene TRBV21-1; TRBD1 is the table's D call, not checked against the DNA. TRBV21-1 is reported as a pseudogene. The CDR3 is made up of 15 amino acids. This CDR3 reads CASSTPQGANYGYTF. Written as DNA, the CDR3 is TGTGCCAGCAGCACCCCACAGGGGGCGAATTATGGCTACACCTTC.

This chain uses TRBV6-4 with TRBJ2-1, with TRBD2 matching over 11 bases. From germline, CDR1 is MRHNA and CDR2 SNTAGT. J lost 3 bases, V lost 5 bases, and 3 bases had no gene match. CDR3 length: 15 amino acids. The CDR3 DNA is TGTGCCAGCAGTCGCCTAGCGGGAGGCTACAATGAGCAGTTCTTC. Amino acids: CASSRLAGGYNEQFF.

The rearrangement links TRBV5-1 to TRBJ2-1, with a tentative D call TRBD2 (5 bases). The CDR3 extends over 16 amino acids. The V end was cut by 4 bases, the J end by 8 bases, with 22 bases between. The V gene's germline CDR1 is SGHRS and CDR2 YFSETQ. The CDR3 DNA follows: TGCGCCAGCAGCCCGCAACCGACTAAACTTGGGGATGAGCAGTTCTTC. Its protein product is CASSPQPTKLGDEQFF.

V usage is TRBV5-5 and J usage is TRBJ1-2; D is unresolved. V lost 2 bases to trimming and J lost 3 bases, with 14 bases between them. CDR3 length: 15 residues. Germline lookup yields CDR1 SGHKS and CDR2 YYEKEE (reference sequence). The CDR3 spells CASSLEQVPYYGYTF. CDR3 in DNA: TGTGCCAGCAGCTTAGAGCAAGTTCCGTACTATGGCTACACCTTC. Using reference TRBV5-5 and TRBJ1-2 for the parts outside the CDR3, the full variable domain is DAGVTQSPTHLIKTRGQQVTLRCSPISGHKSVSWYQQVLGQGPQFIFQYYEKEERGRGNFPDRFSARQFPNYSSELNVNALLLGDSALYLCASSLEQVPYYGYTFGSGTRLTVV.